Below, one TCR beta chain is given with its context. Relative to the germline gene, one junction end is altered; a read error may explain this. Flow cytometry served to check the purity of CD4+ and CD8+ cells, which were isolated by positive magnetic bead selection. These data originate in a study of somatic mutations in cytotoxic T cells in rheumatoid arthritis. The germline gives CDR1 LNHDA, CDR2 SQIVND (reference sequence). This CDR3 has 13 amino acids. The assay was immunoSEQ multiplex PCR, and TCRdb's table has in-frame clones only and misses some. The table has about 10,000 clones, under 80% seen once.

The source material was CD8+ T cells sorted from blood. The TCR comes from a man aged 45-65 years in good health. The rearrangement joins TRBV19 to TRBJ2-3, with D possibly being TRBD1 (6 bases). The CDR3 bases are TGTGCCAGTAGAACGCAGGGGACCGATTTAAGTGTATTT. Translating it yields CASRTQGTDLSVF. Combining the CDR3 with reference TRBV19 and TRBJ2-3 gives the whole variable domain DGGITQSPKYLFRKEGQNVTLSCEQNLNHDAMYWYRQDPGQGLRLIYYSQIVNDFQKGDIAEGYSVSREKKESFPLTVTSAQKNPTAFYLCASRTQGTDLSVFGPGTRLTVL.